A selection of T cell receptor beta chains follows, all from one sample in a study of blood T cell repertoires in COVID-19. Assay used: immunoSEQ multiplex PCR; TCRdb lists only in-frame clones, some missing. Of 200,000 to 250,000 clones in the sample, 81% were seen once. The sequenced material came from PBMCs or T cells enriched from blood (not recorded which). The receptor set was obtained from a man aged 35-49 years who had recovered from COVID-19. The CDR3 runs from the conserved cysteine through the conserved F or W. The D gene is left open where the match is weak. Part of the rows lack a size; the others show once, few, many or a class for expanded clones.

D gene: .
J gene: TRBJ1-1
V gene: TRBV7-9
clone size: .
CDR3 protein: CASSLNGLLEAFF
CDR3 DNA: TGTGCCAGCAGCTTGAACGGGTTACTCGAAGCTTTCTTT

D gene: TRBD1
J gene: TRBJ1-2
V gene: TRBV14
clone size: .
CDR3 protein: CASSQGGTGAIGYTF
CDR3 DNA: TGTGCCAGCAGCCAAGGAGGGACAGGGGCGATTGGCTACACCTTC

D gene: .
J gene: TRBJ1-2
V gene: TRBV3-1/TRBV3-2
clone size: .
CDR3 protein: CASTQGGGDYGYTF
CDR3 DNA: TGTGCCAGCACCCAGGGAGGGGGAGACTATGGCTACACCTTC

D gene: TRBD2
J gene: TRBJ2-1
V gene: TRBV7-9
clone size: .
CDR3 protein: CASSAQTSGVFNEQFF
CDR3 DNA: TGTGCCAGCAGCGCGCAGACTAGCGGGGTTTTCAATGAGCAGTTCTTC

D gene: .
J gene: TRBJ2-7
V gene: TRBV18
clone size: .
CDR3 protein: CASSLIQGYDEQYF
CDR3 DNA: TGTGCCAGCTCACTTATACAGGGATATGACGAGCAGTACTTC

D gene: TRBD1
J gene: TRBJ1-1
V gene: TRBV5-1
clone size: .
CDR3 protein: CASSIWDRENTEAFF
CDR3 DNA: TGCGCCAGCAGCATTTGGGACAGGGAGAACACTGAAGCTTTCTTT

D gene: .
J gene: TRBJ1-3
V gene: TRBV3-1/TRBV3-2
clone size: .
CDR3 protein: CASSQGWHSGNTIYF
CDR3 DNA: TGTGCCAGCAGCCAAGGCTGGCACTCTGGAAACACCATATATTTT

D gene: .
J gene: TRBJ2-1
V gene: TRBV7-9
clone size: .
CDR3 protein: CASSSRLPNNEQFF
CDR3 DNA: TGTGCCAGCAGCTCTCGACTACCGAACAATGAGCAGTTCTTC

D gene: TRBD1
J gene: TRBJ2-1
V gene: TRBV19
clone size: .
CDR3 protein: CASIGPGQVRNEQFF
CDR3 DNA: TGTGCCAGTATCGGACCGGGACAGGTTCGCAATGAGCAGTTCTTC

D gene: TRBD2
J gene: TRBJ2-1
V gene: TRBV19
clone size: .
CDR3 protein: CASSPTSGYNEQFF
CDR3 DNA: TGTGCCAGTAGCCCCACTAGCGGTTACAATGAGCAGTTCTTC

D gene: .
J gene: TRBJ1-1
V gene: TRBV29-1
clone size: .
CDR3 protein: CSSSSGTTNTEAFF
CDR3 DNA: TGCAGTTCCAGTTCCGGGACAACGAACACTGAAGCTTTCTTT

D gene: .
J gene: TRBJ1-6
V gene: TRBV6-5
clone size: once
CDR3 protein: CASFNRVSNNSPLHF
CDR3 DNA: TGTGCCAGCTTTAACAGGGTTTCGAATAATTCACCCCTCCACTTT

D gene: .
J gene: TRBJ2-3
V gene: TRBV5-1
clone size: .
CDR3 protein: CASSPRSGYTDTQYF
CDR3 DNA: TGCGCCAGCAGTCCGAGAAGCGGCTACACAGATACGCAGTATTTT

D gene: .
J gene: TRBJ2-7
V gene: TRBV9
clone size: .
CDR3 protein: CASSTVGYEQYF
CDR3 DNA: TGTGCCAGCAGTACTGTCGGGTACGAGCAGTACTTC

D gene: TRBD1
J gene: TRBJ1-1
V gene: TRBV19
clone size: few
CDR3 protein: CASSIRRTGGVGNTEAFF
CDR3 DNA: TGTGCCAGTAGTATTAGGCGGACAGGGGGCGTCGGAAACACTGAAGCTTTCTTT